The 9 T cell receptor beta chains below all came from one sample that was sequenced in a study of technical replicates of blood from several donors. Sequencing used immunoSEQ multiplex PCR; TCRdb keeps in-frame clones, though not all of them. The profile shows 80,000 to 90,000 clones, about 94% of them singletons. Sequencing was carried out using T cells isolated from PBMCs. The receptors were gathered from a human donor in good health.

The chain has TRBV7-6 and TRBJ1-1, with D maybe TRBD1 (5 bases). Germline assignment: CDR1 SGHVS and CDR2 FNYEAQ. This CDR3 region has 15 residues. V lost 3 bases and J 8 bases, leaving 19 bases between the germline ends. CDR3 nucleotides: TGTGCCAGCAGCTTTAGTACCCAGGGCAACCAAGAAGCTTTCTTT. Amino acids: CASSFSTQGNQEAFF.

The V gene is TRBV6-6, the J gene TRBJ2-3; D perhaps matches TRBD2 (5 bases). With 8 bases removed from V and 0 bases from J, the gap between germline ends came to 12 bases. CDR1 and CDR2 from the germline V gene are MNHNY and SVGAGI (reference sequence). The CDR3 runs to 14 residues. The CDR3 region is CASGEGPSTDTQYF. In nucleotides, the CDR3 is TGTGCCAGCGGAGAGGGCCCTAGCACAGATACGCAGTATTTT.

The V call is TRBV28, the J call TRBJ2-1; 8 positions agree with TRBD1. Germline V gives CDR1 MDHEN, CDR2 SYDVKM. V lost 6 bases, J lost 5 bases, and 9 bases stayed unmatched. The CDR3 sequence is 15 residues long. DNA of the CDR3: TGTGCCAGCAGCAAAGGGACAGGAGCACACAATGAGCAGTTCTTC. Protein sequence: CASSKGTGAHNEQFF.

The rearrangement uses TRBV19 and TRBJ2-1; 7 bases align to TRBD1. Germline V gene lookup returns CDR1 LNHDA and CDR2 SQIVND (reference sequence). With 6 bases clipped from V and 4 bases from J, the junction kept 9 bases outside the gene matches. This CDR3 contains 15 residues. CDR3 DNA: TGTGCCAGTAGCGGGTTTCGGGACAGTTACAATGAGCAGTTCTTC. It codes for CASSGFRDSYNEQFF.

The chain uses TRBV28 and TRBJ2-7; the D gene is possibly TRBD2 (6 bases). V lost 3 bases and J lost 2, with 14 bases in between. The CDR3 has 15 residues. CDR1 is MDHEN, CDR2 SYDVKM, per germline. The chain's CDR3 is CASSFGGWQTYEQYF. Here the CDR3 DNA reads TGTGCCAGCAGTTTCGGGGGTTGGCAGACCTACGAGCAGTACTTC. The whole variable domain, remainder taken from reference TRBV28 and TRBJ2-7, is DVKVTQSSRYLVKRTGEKVFLECVQDMDHENMFWYRQDPGLGLRLIYFSYDVKMKEKGDIPEGYSVSREKKERFSLILESASTNQTSMYLCASSFGGWQTYEQYFGPGTRLTVT.

This chain links TRBV4-1 with TRBJ2-3; D uncertain. V shed 4 bases and J shed 5 bases, with 7 bases lying between them. The CDR3 runs to 12 residues. The germline V gene encodes CDR1 MGHRA and CDR2 YSYEKL. Here the CDR3 DNA reads TGCGCCAGCAGCCTAGAGAGAGATACGCAGTATTTT. Translating it yields CASSLERDTQYF.

The chain has TRBV5-4 and TRBJ2-7; 9 bases fit TRBD2. The CDR3 extends over 16 amino acids. Germline assignment: CDR1 SGHNT and CDR2 YYREEE (reference sequence). Trimming at V came to 4 bases and at J to 0 bases, leaving 8 bases not matched to a gene. CDR3 sequence: CASSPMSGRTSYEQYF. As DNA, the CDR3 is TGTGCCAGCAGCCCTATGAGCGGGAGGACCTCCTACGAGCAGTACTTC. Supplemented by reference TRBV5-4 and TRBJ2-7, the full variable domain reads ETGVTQSPTHLIKTRGQQVTLRCSSQSGHNTVSWYQQALGQGPQFIFQYYREEENGRGNFPPRFSGLQFPNYSSELNVNALELDDSALYLCASSPMSGRTSYEQYFGPGTRLTVT.

Only one count was recorded for this clone. The gene calls are TRBV28 and TRBJ1-5; D is undetermined. Germline values: CDR1 MDHEN, CDR2 SYDVKM. V was shortened by 3 bases and J by 8 bases, with 11 bases between the two germline ends. The CDR3 extends over 13 amino acids. The DNA for the CDR3 is TGTGCCAGCAGTTTCCCCAGAGGGAAGCCCCAGCATTTT. As protein: CASSFPRGKPQHF.

The chain has TRBV7-8 and TRBJ1-1, with D uncertain. The CDR3 has 12 amino acids. V lost 4 bases, J lost 2 bases, and 5 bases lay in between. CDR1 and CDR2 (germline): SGHVS, FQNEAQ. CDR3 coding DNA: TGTGCCAGCAGCTCCTTCAACACTGAAGCTTTCTTT. Translation gives CASSSFNTEAFF.